The 23 T cell receptor beta chains reported below all come from one sample, sequenced in a study of cytomegalovirus exposure and HLA in healthy donors. Using immunoSEQ multiplex PCR, the repertoire was profiled, and TCRdb retains in-frame clones only, with some absent. The sample yields some 120,000 clones, approximately 90% seen once. The specimen was PBMCs. The receptors here all came from a woman aged 18-35 years in good health and CMV-seronegative.

Only a few counts were recorded for this clone. The V and J genes are TRBV2 and TRBJ1-4, with 7 nucleotides matching TRBD1. The CDR3 extends over 14 amino acids. Germline lookup yields CDR1 SNHLY and CDR2 FYNNEI. Trimming removed 8 bases from V and 5 bases from J; junction bases left unmatched: 8. CDR3: CASGGTAVNEKLFF. Written as DNA, the CDR3 is TGTGCCAGCGGGGGGACAGCAGTCAATGAAAAACTGTTTTTT.

The chain joins TRBV5-1 to TRBJ2-3; D remains unclear. V was clipped by 1 base and J by 2 bases, with 14 bases between them. Germline-derived CDR1 and CDR2 are SGHRS and YFSETQ. The CDR3 is 16 residues long. The CDR3: CASSLSPSGITDTQYF. CDR3 DNA sequence: TGCGCCAGCAGCTTGTCCCCCTCAGGAATCACAGATACGCAGTATTTT. Using reference TRBV5-1 and TRBJ2-3 for the parts outside the CDR3, the full variable domain is KAGVTQTPRYLIKTRGQQVTLSCSPISGHRSVSWYQQTPGQGLQFLFEYFSETQRNKGNFPGRFSGRQFSNSRSEMNVSTLELGDSALYLCASSLSPSGITDTQYFGPGTRLTVL.

The CDR3 reads CASSRDYTPYNEQFF. In DNA form, the CDR3 reads TGTGCCAGCAGTAGGGACTATACCCCTTACAATGAGCAGTTCTTC. The rearrangement links TRBV6-5 to TRBJ2-1; 7 bases are shared with TRBD2. Germline CDR1 MNHEY, CDR2 SVGAGI. This CDR3 region has 15 residues. V was pared by 5 bases and J by 4 bases, with 8 bases of the junction left unmatched.

The chain links TRBV27 to TRBJ2-7; D may be TRBD2 (5 bases). Germline lookup yields CDR1 MNHEY and CDR2 SMNVEV (reference sequence). The V gene lost 3 bases and the J gene lost 5 bases, with 14 bases spanning the gap. CDR3 length equals 14 residues. The CDR3 loop reads CASSFAGVRDEQYF. DNA of the CDR3: TGTGCCAGCAGTTTTGCCGGGGTCCGGGACGAGCAGTACTTC.

The CDR3 DNA follows: TGTGCCTGGAGTGTTGCGGGGCATTATAGCAATCAGCCCCAGCATTTT. This translates into CAWSVAGHYSNQPQHF. The rearrangement joins TRBV30 to TRBJ1-5, with a possible D match to TRBD1 (5 bases). Trimming pared 0 bases from V and 0 bases from J, leaving 12 bases between. Looked up from germline, CDR1 is GTSNPN and CDR2 is SVGIG (reference sequence). CDR3 size: 16 residues.

The rearrangement joins TRBV5-4 to TRBJ2-3; 8 bases are shared with TRBD1. Per germline, CDR1 SGHNT and CDR2 YYREEE (reference sequence). The ends lost 4 bases at V and 11 bases at J; junction bases unmatched: 9. The CDR3 length is 13 residues. CDR3 residues: CASSPGQALKQYF. CDR3 DNA: TGTGCCAGCAGCCCGGGACAGGCCCTAAAGCAGTATTTT. Filled out from reference TRBV5-4 and TRBJ2-3, the complete variable domain reads ETGVTQSPTHLIKTRGQQVTLRCSSQSGHNTVSWYQQALGQGPQFIFQYYREEENGRGNFPPRFSGLQFPNYSSELNVNALELDDSALYLCASSPGQALKQYFGPGTRLTVL.

This rearrangement joins TRBV5-6 to TRBJ1-2; 9 bases are a match to TRBD1. The CDR3 covers 13 residues. Looked up from germline, CDR1 is SGHDT and CDR2 is YYEEEE. The V segment lost 3 bases and the J segment 4 bases; nucleotides outside the gene matches: 1. CDR3 nucleotides: TGTGCCAGCAGCTCGGACAGGGGCTATGGCTACACCTTC. This translates into CASSSDRGYGYTF.

The gene calls are TRBV6-1 and TRBJ1-1, with TRBD1 matching over 7 bases. This CDR3 spans 13 amino acids. The V segment lost 3 bases and the J segment 11 bases; nucleotides outside the gene matches: 9. Per germline, CDR1 MNHNS and CDR2 SASEGT. The CDR3 sequence: CASSEGYPGGAFF. The CDR3 bases are TGTGCCAGCAGTGAGGGGTATCCAGGGGGGGCTTTCTTT.

This chain uses TRBV30 with TRBJ1-4; 7 nucleotides align to TRBD1. CDR3 size: 13 residues. The junction had 7 bases not matched to a gene; V was cut back by 7 bases and J by 5 bases. CDR1 and CDR2 from the germline V gene are GTSNPN and SVGIG (reference sequence). The CDR3 protein is CASKTGWNEKLFF. CDR3 in DNA: TGTGCCTCAAAGACAGGGTGGAATGAAAAACTGTTTTTT.

The rearrangement uses TRBV1 and TRBJ2-5; the table assigns TRBD2, which was not confirmed against the DNA. TRBV1 is a recognized pseudogene. The CDR3 length is 15 residues. CDR3 coding DNA: TGCACCAGCAGCCTCCGAGCGGGAGCCGGAGAGACCCAGTACTTC. It yields the protein CTSSLRAGAGETQYF.

The J gene is TRBJ2-7, the V gene TRBV11-2; 7 bases are shared with TRBD2. V lost 5 bases and J lost 1; bases outside the gene matches: 5. There are 14 residues in the CDR3. The germline V gene encodes CDR1 SGHAT and CDR2 FQNNGV. The CDR3 spells CASSTPGGSYEQYF. For the CDR3, the DNA is TGTGCCAGCAGCACCCCGGGAGGATCCTACGAGCAGTACTTC.

The gene calls are TRBV6-1 and TRBJ2-7; D is ambiguous. This CDR3 comprises 14 residues. Germline V gene data show CDR1 as MNHNS and CDR2 as SASEGT. The V gene lost 2 bases and the J gene lost 3 bases, with 11 bases spanning the gap. The CDR3 here is CASSENYTNYEQYF. Here the CDR3 DNA reads TGTGCCAGCAGTGAAAATTACACTAACTACGAGCAGTACTTC.

DNA for the CDR3: TGTGCCAGTAGACCTCTAGCGGGAGTTATGGCCCTCCGAGAGCAGTTCTTC. It codes for CASRPLAGVMALREQFF. The rearrangement links TRBV19 to TRBJ2-1, with TRBD2 identical over 10 bases. The trim removed 6 bases at V and 10 bases at J, leaving 18 bases unmatched. This CDR3 region has 17 residues. Germline CDR1 LNHDA, CDR2 SQIVND (reference sequence).

The chain links TRBV18 to TRBJ2-7, with a weak D call TRBD2 (6 bases). Germline lookup yields CDR1 KGHSH and CDR2 LQKENI. Trimming pared 1 base from V and 2 bases from J, leaving 12 bases between. This CDR3 contains 15 residues. The CDR3 sequence: CASSPRRDGTYEQYF. The CDR3 DNA reads TGTGCCAGCTCACCACGGCGGGACGGAACCTACGAGCAGTACTTC.

J is TRBJ2-7 and V is TRBV18; 11 nucleotides match TRBD2. The CDR3 consists of 16 residues. Germline V gene sequence: CDR1 KGHSH, CDR2 LQKENI. V was clipped by 6 bases and J by 0 bases; unmatched bases: 7. CDR3: CASSHTGTSGSYEQYF. CDR3 nucleotides: TGTGCCAGCTCCCACACCGGGACTAGCGGCTCCTACGAGCAGTACTTC.

V and J are TRBV5-1 and TRBJ2-5; TRBD2 matches at 13 bases. Germline CDR1 reads SGHRS; CDR2 reads YFSETQ. This CDR3 contains 15 residues. The ends lost 4 bases at V and 2 bases at J; junction bases unmatched: 2. This chain's CDR3 is CASSGTSGAQETQYF. CDR3 DNA: TGCGCCAGCAGCGGGACTAGCGGGGCTCAAGAGACCCAGTACTTC.

This chain uses TRBV15 with TRBJ2-5, with D possibly TRBD1 on 6 matching bases. V was trimmed by 5 bases and J by 2 bases, leaving 15 bases between them. There are 15 residues in the CDR3. Per germline, CDR1 LNHNV and CDR2 YYDKDF (reference sequence). CDR3 bases: TGTGCCACCAGCGGCCCGGGCAGGGGACAAGAGACCCAGTACTTC. Translating gives CATSGPGRGQETQYF.

The count of this clone is one. This rearrangement joins TRBV6-1 to TRBJ1-2; D gene uncertain. The V gene's germline CDR1 is MNHNS and CDR2 SASEGT. This CDR3 has 14 amino acids. V was clipped by 5 bases and J by 5 bases, with 15 bases between them. The CDR3 region is CASSYAAGSYGYTF. The CDR3 coding sequence is TGTGCCAGCAGTTATGCTGCGGGGAGTTATGGCTACACCTTC.

This clone was counted once. The CDR3, as DNA: TGTGCCTGGAGTGATGACAGGGCCCGTGGCTACACCTTC. Encoded protein: CAWSDDRARGYTF. The chain uses TRBV30 and TRBJ1-2; 7 bases are shared with TRBD1. CDR1 is GTSNPN and CDR2 is SVGIG in the germline V gene (reference sequence). Trimming cost V 1 base and J 7 bases; bases outside gene matches: 6. The CDR3 runs to 13 residues. Full variable domain (missing parts from reference TRBV30 and TRBJ1-2): SQTIHQWPATLVQPVGSPLSLECTVEGTSNPNLYWYRQAAGRGLQLLFYSVGIGQISSEVPQNLSASRPQDRQFILSSKKLLLSDSGFYLCAWSDDRARGYTFGSGTRLTVV.

This chain joins TRBV30 and TRBJ1-1; 8 bases map to TRBD1. Trimming took 1 base from V and 1 from J; bases not matched to a gene: 11. CDR3 length equals 17 residues. The germline V gene encodes CDR1 GTSNPN and CDR2 SVGIG (reference sequence). In DNA form, the CDR3 reads TGTGCCTGGAGTGCATACGGGACAGGAATTCGGAACACTGAAGCTTTCTTT. Protein: CAWSAYGTGIRNTEAFF.

The chain employs TRBV7-8 and TRBJ2-1; the D gene is possibly TRBD1 (5 bases). Germline CDR1 reads SGHVS; CDR2 reads FQNEAQ. This CDR3 region has 12 residues. The germline V and J ends were trimmed by 1 base and 8 bases, with 6 bases remaining between them. The CDR3 region is CASSLGRDEQFF. DNA for the CDR3: TGTGCCAGCAGCTTAGGCAGGGATGAGCAGTTCTTC.

V is TRBV5-1 and J is TRBJ1-1; D is unclear. The CDR3 spans 15 residues. The germline V gene encodes CDR1 SGHRS and CDR2 YFSETQ. Trimming removed 0 bases from V and 5 bases from J, with 14 bases in between. The CDR3 protein is CASSLDLEGGTEAFF. The CDR3 nucleotides are TGCGCCAGCAGCTTGGACCTCGAAGGCGGGACTGAAGCTTTCTTT.

A word on this clone: Other DNA variants within this sample encode the same CDR3. The V gene is TRBV7-2, the J gene TRBJ2-7, with TRBD2 matching 9 bases. This CDR3 comprises 15 residues. CDR1 and CDR2 from the germline V gene are SGHTA and FQGNSA. The V and J ends lost 1 base and 3 bases, in that order; junction bases with no gene match: 4. The CDR3 DNA sequence: TGTGCCAGCAGCTTAGATGGCGGGAGGGGCTACGAGCAGTACTTC. Translated, it gives CASSLDGGRGYEQYF.